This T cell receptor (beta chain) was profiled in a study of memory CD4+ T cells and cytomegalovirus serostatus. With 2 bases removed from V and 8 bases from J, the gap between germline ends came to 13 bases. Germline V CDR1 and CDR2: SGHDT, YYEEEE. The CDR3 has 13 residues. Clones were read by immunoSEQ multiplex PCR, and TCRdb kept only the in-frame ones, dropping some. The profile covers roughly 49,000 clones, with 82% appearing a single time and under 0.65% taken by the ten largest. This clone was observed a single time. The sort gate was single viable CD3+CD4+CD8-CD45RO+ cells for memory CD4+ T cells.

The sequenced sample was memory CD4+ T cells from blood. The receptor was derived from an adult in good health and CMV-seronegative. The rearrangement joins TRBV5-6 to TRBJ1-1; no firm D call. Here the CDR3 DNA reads TGTGCCAGCAGCTTCCGTCCGAGAGGAGAAGCTTTCTTT. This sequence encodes CASSFRPRGEAFF.